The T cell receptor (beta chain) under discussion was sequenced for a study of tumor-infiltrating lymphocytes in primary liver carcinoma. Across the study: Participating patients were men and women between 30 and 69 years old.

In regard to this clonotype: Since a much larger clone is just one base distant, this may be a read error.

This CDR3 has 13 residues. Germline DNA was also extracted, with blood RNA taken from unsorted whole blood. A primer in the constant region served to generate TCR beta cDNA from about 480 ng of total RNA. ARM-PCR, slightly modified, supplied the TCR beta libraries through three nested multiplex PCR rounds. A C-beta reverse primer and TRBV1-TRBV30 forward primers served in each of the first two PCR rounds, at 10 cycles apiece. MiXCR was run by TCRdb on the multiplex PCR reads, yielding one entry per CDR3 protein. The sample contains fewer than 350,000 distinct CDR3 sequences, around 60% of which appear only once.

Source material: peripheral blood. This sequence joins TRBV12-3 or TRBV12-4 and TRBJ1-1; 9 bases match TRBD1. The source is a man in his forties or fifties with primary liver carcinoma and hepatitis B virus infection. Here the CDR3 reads CTSSATGGTEAFF. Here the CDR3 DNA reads TGTACCAGCAGTGCGACAGGGGGCACTGAAGCTTTCTTT.